This paragraph reports one T cell receptor beta chain. The sample originates from a study of cytomegalovirus exposure and HLA in healthy donors. Primers: 60 Vbeta forward and 13 Jbeta reverse. Measured with immunoSEQ multiplex PCR; TCRdb has only the in-frame clones, and not every one. The sample table sets out over 100,000 clones. Germline CDR1 is LNHDA and CDR2 is SQIVND (reference sequence). The V end lost 3 bases, the J end lost 5 bases, and 10 bases lay between the germline ends. The length of the CDR3 is 14 residues. All the people who gave samples were healthy bone marrow donors. The sequenced sample was PBMCs. This TCR was recovered from a man younger than 35 in good health and CMV-seronegative. V usage is TRBV19 and J usage is TRBJ1-4, with D unresolved. CDR3 sequence (DNA): TGTGCCAGTAGTATGGGCAGCCGAAATGAAAAACTGTTTTTT. It specifies CASSMGSRNEKLFF.